Listed below are T cell receptor beta chains from one sample, sequenced in a study of T cell repertoires in aging, cancer and after chemotherapy. TCRdb re-derived calls from the multiplex PCR reads in MiXCR, one entry per CDR3 protein. Of approximately 1,200 distinct CDR3 sequences in the sample, 25% to 30% were seen once. Specimen: blood. All receptors come from a human donor with a blood cancer. The CDR3 runs from the conserved cysteine through the conserved F or W. The D gene is left open where the match is weak. Only some rows state a clone size, as once, few, many or a class for expanded clones.

clone size: NA; V gene: TRBV28; D gene: NA; J gene: TRBJ2-1; CDR3 protein: CASSSCCFGRSYNEQFF; CDR3 DNA: TGTGCCAGCAGCTCTTGCTGCTTTGGCCGCTCCTACAATGAGCAGTTCTTC
clone size: NA; V gene: TRBV27; D gene: NA; J gene: TRBJ1-6; CDR3 protein: CASSLLRLTNSPLHF; CDR3 DNA: TGTGCCAGCAGTCTCTTGAGACTGACCAATTCACCCCTCCACTTT
clone size: NA; V gene: TRBV30; D gene: NA; J gene: TRBJ1-5; CDR3 protein: CAWSLGLNDQPQHF; CDR3 DNA: TGTGCCTGGAGTCTAGGACTTAACGATCAGCCCCAGCATTTT
clone size: NA; V gene: TRBV5-1; D gene: NA; J gene: TRBJ1-1; CDR3 protein: CASGQMNTEAFF; CDR3 DNA: TGCGCCAGCGGACAGATGAACACTGAAGCTTTCTTT
clone size: NA; V gene: TRBV5-1; D gene: NA; J gene: TRBJ2-2; CDR3 protein: CASMPFTNTGELFF; CDR3 DNA: TGCGCCAGCATGCCCTTTACGAACACCGGGGAGCTGTTTTTT
clone size: medium-sized; V gene: TRBV11-1; D gene: NA; J gene: TRBJ2-7; CDR3 protein: CASSLVGQNYEQYF; CDR3 DNA: TGTGCCAGCAGCTTAGTGGGGCAGAACTACGAGCAGTACTTC
clone size: NA; V gene: TRBV12-3/TRBV12-4; D gene: NA; J gene: TRBJ1-1; CDR3 protein: CASSLVQGGRLEAFF; CDR3 DNA: TGTGCCAGCAGTTTAGTTCAGGGAGGACGACTTGAAGCTTTCTTT
clone size: few; V gene: TRBV5-1; D gene: TRBD1; J gene: TRBJ2-7; CDR3 protein: CASSLQGQGPYEQYF; CDR3 DNA: TGCGCCAGCAGCTTGCAAGGACAGGGTCCCTACGAGCAGTACTTC
clone size: medium-sized; V gene: TRBV19; D gene: TRBD1; J gene: TRBJ1-1; CDR3 protein: CASSPGTATEAFF; CDR3 DNA: TGTGCCAGTAGTCCAGGGACAGCCACTGAAGCTTTCTTT
clone size: NA; V gene: TRBV10-3; D gene: NA; J gene: TRBJ2-3; CDR3 protein: CAISEGGAIDTQYF; CDR3 DNA: TGTGCCATCAGTGAGGGGGGCGCGATAGATACGCAGTATTTT
clone size: medium-sized; V gene: TRBV6-5; D gene: NA; J gene: TRBJ1-6; CDR3 protein: CASKWRDSPLHF; CDR3 DNA: TGTGCCAGCAAGTGGAGGGATTCACCCCTCCACTTT
clone size: few; V gene: TRBV12-3/TRBV12-4; D gene: TRBD2; J gene: TRBJ2-7; CDR3 protein: CASSLIGGLAASYEQYF; CDR3 DNA: TGTGCCAGCAGTTTGATTGGGGGACTAGCAGCCTCCTACGAGCAGTACTTC
clone size: NA; V gene: TRBV27; D gene: NA; J gene: TRBJ2-5; CDR3 protein: CASSFPILYQETQYF; CDR3 DNA: TGTGCCAGCAGTTTCCCTATCCTGTACCAAGAGACCCAGTACTTC
clone size: NA; V gene: TRBV7-3; D gene: NA; J gene: TRBJ2-7; CDR3 protein: CASSLAGSGEQYF; CDR3 DNA: TGTGCCAGCAGCTTAGCAGGGTCGGGCGAGCAGTACTTC
clone size: medium-sized; V gene: TRBV19; D gene: NA; J gene: TRBJ1-2; CDR3 protein: CASKRTGNYGYTF; CDR3 DNA: TGTGCCAGTAAAAGAACAGGGAACTATGGCTACACCTTC
clone size: medium-sized; V gene: TRBV6-5; D gene: NA; J gene: TRBJ2-7; CDR3 protein: CASMLGGGSSYEQYF; CDR3 DNA: TGTGCCAGCATGCTCGGTGGAGGTAGCTCCTACGAGCAGTACTTC
clone size: NA; V gene: TRBV27; D gene: TRBD2; J gene: TRBJ2-7; CDR3 protein: CASSFTPLADSYEQYF; CDR3 DNA: TGTGCCAGCAGTTTCACCCCACTAGCGGACTCCTACGAGCAGTACTTC
clone size: few; V gene: TRBV5-1; D gene: TRBD2; J gene: TRBJ2-5; CDR3 protein: CASSALAGGFETQYF; CDR3 DNA: TGCGCCAGCAGCGCACTAGCGGGAGGTTTCGAGACCCAGTACTTC
clone size: NA; V gene: TRBV28; D gene: NA; J gene: TRBJ2-1; CDR3 protein: CASSLPLSWGYNEQFF; CDR3 DNA: TGTGCCAGCAGTTTACCACTTAGCTGGGGTTACAATGAGCAGTTCTTC
clone size: NA; V gene: TRBV21-1; D gene: NA; J gene: TRBJ2-1; CDR3 protein: CASSKEFLAQAGNEQFF; CDR3 DNA: TGTGCCAGCAGCAAAGAGTTCCTAGCTCAGGCAGGCAATGAGCAGTTCTTC
clone size: medium-sized; V gene: TRBV30; D gene: NA; J gene: TRBJ1-4; CDR3 protein: CAWKRTANEKLFF; CDR3 DNA: TGTGCCTGGAAACGGACGGCTAATGAAAAACTGTTTTTT
clone size: NA; V gene: TRBV19; D gene: NA; J gene: TRBJ1-1; CDR3 protein: CASSPGMNTEAFF; CDR3 DNA: TGTGCCAGTAGTCCAGGGATGAACACTGAAGCTTTCTTT
clone size: medium-sized; V gene: TRBV29-1; D gene: NA; J gene: TRBJ2-7; CDR3 protein: CSATRANVYEQYF; CDR3 DNA: TGCAGCGCTACCCGGGCCAACGTCTACGAGCAGTACTTC
clone size: NA; V gene: TRBV12-3/TRBV12-4; D gene: NA; J gene: TRBJ1-2; CDR3 protein: CASRLVRGRGFFGYTF; CDR3 DNA: TGTGCCAGCAGGTTGGTAAGGGGCAGGGGATTCTTTGGCTACACCTTC
clone size: NA; V gene: TRBV7-9; D gene: TRBD2; J gene: TRBJ2-1; CDR3 protein: CASSLGTSGYNEQFF; CDR3 DNA: TGTGCCAGCAGCTTAGGGACTAGCGGTTACAATGAGCAGTTCTTC
clone size: few; V gene: TRBV6-2/TRBV6-3; D gene: TRBD2; J gene: TRBJ2-5; CDR3 protein: CASTPRPGTSGREETQYF; CDR3 DNA: TGTGCCAGCACCCCTAGGCCCGGGACTAGCGGGAGAGAAGAGACCCAGTACTTC
clone size: NA; V gene: TRBV25-1; D gene: NA; J gene: TRBJ2-5; CDR3 protein: CASSEYNHQETQYF; CDR3 DNA: TGTGCCAGCAGTGAATACAACCACCAAGAGACCCAGTACTTC
clone size: NA; V gene: TRBV20-1; D gene: TRBD2; J gene: TRBJ2-5; CDR3 protein: CSAKGGGGRAEGETQYF; CDR3 DNA: TGCAGTGCTAAAGGGGGAGGCGGGAGGGCCGAGGGAGAGACCCAGTACTTC
clone size: few; V gene: TRBV30; D gene: NA; J gene: TRBJ1-3; CDR3 protein: CAWSVPFRTFSSGNTIYF; CDR3 DNA: TGTGCCTGGAGTGTTCCCTTTAGGACGTTCAGCTCTGGAAACACCATATATTTT
clone size: few; V gene: TRBV11-2; D gene: NA; J gene: TRBJ1-1; CDR3 protein: CASSQTVEAFF; CDR3 DNA: TGTGCCAGCAGCCAGACAGTTGAAGCTTTCTTT
clone size: medium-sized; V gene: TRBV15; D gene: TRBD1; J gene: TRBJ1-5; CDR3 protein: CATSRDREGPQHF; CDR3 DNA: TGTGCCACCAGCAGGGACAGGGAAGGTCCCCAGCATTTT
clone size: once; V gene: TRBV18; D gene: TRBD1; J gene: TRBJ1-2; CDR3 protein: CASSLGQGDGYTF; CDR3 DNA: TGTGCCAGCTCCCTCGGACAGGGGGATGGCTACACCTTC
clone size: NA; V gene: TRBV20-1; D gene: NA; J gene: TRBJ2-7; CDR3 protein: CSVGSFYEQYF; CDR3 DNA: TGCAGTGTAGGGTCTTTCTACGAGCAGTACTTC
clone size: NA; V gene: TRBV11-1; D gene: NA; J gene: TRBJ2-3; CDR3 protein: CASSLGTVTLSTDTQYF; CDR3 DNA: TGTGCCAGCAGCTTGGGGACCGTCACCCTAAGCACAGATACGCAGTATTTT
clone size: NA; V gene: TRBV28; D gene: TRBD2; J gene: TRBJ2-3; CDR3 protein: CASSLGGTSGGTDTQYF; CDR3 DNA: TGTGCCAGCAGTTTAGGTGGGACTAGCGGGGGGACAGATACGCAGTATTTT
clone size: medium-sized; V gene: TRBV6-6; D gene: TRBD2; J gene: TRBJ2-5; CDR3 protein: CASSYRRGMKETQYF; CDR3 DNA: TGTGCCAGCAGTTACCGGCGGGGGATGAAAGAGACCCAGTACTTC
clone size: few; V gene: TRBV6-2/TRBV6-3; D gene: TRBD1; J gene: TRBJ1-1; CDR3 protein: CASRQGFNTEAFF; CDR3 DNA: TGTGCCAGCAGACAGGGGTTTAACACTGAAGCTTTCTTT
clone size: once; V gene: TRBV14; D gene: NA; J gene: TRBJ2-1; CDR3 protein: CASSQGPRYNEQFF; CDR3 DNA: TGTGCCAGCAGCCAAGGCCCTAGATACAATGAGCAGTTCTTC
clone size: NA; V gene: TRBV29-1; D gene: TRBD2; J gene: TRBJ2-4; CDR3 protein: CSVPLPRWREENIQYF; CDR3 DNA: TGCAGCGTACCCCTCCCCCGCTGGCGGGAGGAAAACATTCAGTACTTC
clone size: NA; V gene: TRBV27; D gene: TRBD2; J gene: TRBJ2-3; CDR3 protein: CASSGLARDLNGDTDTQYF; CDR3 DNA: TGTGCCAGCAGCGGACTAGCGAGAGACTTGAACGGAGACACAGATACGCAGTATTTT
clone size: medium-sized; V gene: TRBV5-6; D gene: NA; J gene: TRBJ1-5; CDR3 protein: CASSLGTGRNQPQHF; CDR3 DNA: TGTGCCAGCAGCTTGGGTACAGGGAGAAATCAGCCCCAGCATTTT